Presented here are 25 T cell receptor beta chains from one specimen sequenced in a study of CD8+ T cells in alopecia areata. As to treatment: oral pan-JAK inhibitor, 5-10 mg twice daily. After isolation, RNA underwent reverse transcription to generate cDNA as the sequencing template. Sequencing was performed with immunoSEQ multiplex PCR; in TCRdb, only in-frame clones are kept and a portion is missing. Seen here are 90,000 to 120,000 clones, around 83% observed once, and the top ten hold roughly 23%. Specimen: CD8+ T cells sorted from blood, collected at week 24, from a patient treated with tofacitinib. These receptors were taken from a human donor with alopecia areata.

The chain has TRBV5-5 and TRBJ2-5; D is possibly TRBD1 (6 bases). V gave up 0 bases and J gave up 3 bases, with 6 bases separating them. The CDR3 has 13 amino acids. Germline V gene lookup returns CDR1 SGHKS and CDR2 YYEKEE (reference sequence). CDR3 residues: CASSLDREETQYF. CDR3 bases: TGTGCCAGCAGCTTGGACAGGGAAGAGACCCAGTACTTC.

V and J are TRBV7-9 and TRBJ2-4, with 8 bases matching TRBD1. The V and J ends lost 5 bases and 6 bases, in that order; junction bases with no gene match: 12. CDR3 length equals 16 residues. Germline V gene lookup returns CDR1 SEHNR and CDR2 FQNEAQ (reference sequence). CDR3 loop: CASSGDRGVTINIQYF. The CDR3 DNA sequence: TGTGCCAGCAGCGGCGACAGGGGCGTCACCATAAACATTCAGTACTTC.

The chain is built from TRBV2 and TRBJ2-1, with 8 bases identical to TRBD2. V was clipped by 2 bases and J by 14 bases; unmatched bases: 11. CDR1 is SNHLY, CDR2 FYNNEI, per germline. The CDR3 has 14 amino acids. In nucleotides, the CDR3 is TGTGCCAGCAGTGAATCCTATACGGGGGGGCTCGAGTTCTTC. Protein: CASSESYTGGLEFF.

The J gene is TRBJ2-5, the V gene TRBV27; maybe TRBD2 (6 bases). V was clipped by 10 bases and J by 4 bases, with 16 bases between them. CDR1 is MNHEY and CDR2 is SMNVEV in the germline V gene (reference sequence). This CDR3 is built from 13 residues. The CDR3 reads CATSDLFGETQYF. The CDR3 DNA reads TGTGCCACTAGCGACTTATTTGGAGAGACCCAGTACTTC.

This chain joins TRBV29-1 and TRBJ1-1; perhaps TRBD1 as D (5 bases). This CDR3 has 12 residues. CDR1 is SQVTM and CDR2 is ANQGSEA in the germline V gene. V lost 6 bases and J 4 bases, leaving 12 bases between the germline ends. The CDR3 loop is CSVQDRSTEAFF. The CDR3 DNA sequence: TGCAGCGTCCAAGACAGATCCACTGAAGCTTTCTTT.

The chain couples TRBV23-1 to TRBJ2-1; maybe TRBD2 (5 bases). TRBV23-1 is an ORF, and what it does is uncertain. V was pared by 3 bases and J by 9 bases, with 6 bases between. The CDR3 has 11 amino acids. The CDR3 here is CASSHRGEQFF. The CDR3 nucleotides read TGCGCCAGCAGTCACCGGGGTGAGCAGTTCTTC.

This chain connects TRBV6-5 to TRBJ2-7; D possibly corresponds to TRBD1 (5 bases). There are 15 residues in the CDR3. V lost 0 bases and J lost 0, with 9 bases in between. The V gene's germline CDR1 is MNHEY and CDR2 SVGAGI. DNA of the CDR3: TGTGCCAGCAGTTACTCCAGGGAAAGCTCCTACGAGCAGTACTTC. Its translation is CASSYSRESSYEQYF.

The chain links TRBV7-2 to TRBJ2-5; a possible D gene is TRBD1 (5 bases). Trimming took off 3 bases at V and 5 bases at J, with 16 bases between the two ends. Germline values: CDR1 SGHTA, CDR2 FQGNSA. This CDR3 contains 15 residues. This chain's CDR3 is CASSLTGALRETQYF. The CDR3, as DNA: TGTGCCAGCAGCTTGACTGGGGCCTTAAGGGAGACCCAGTACTTC.

This rearrangement joins TRBV7-9 to TRBJ2-3; 7 bases agree with TRBD1. The V and J ends lost 1 base and 6 bases, in that order; junction bases with no gene match: 1. This CDR3 is 13 amino acids long. Germline CDR1 is SEHNR and CDR2 is FQNEAQ (reference sequence). The chain's CDR3 is CASSLVQGDTQYF. CDR3 nucleotide sequence: TGTGCCAGCAGCTTAGTACAGGGGGATACGCAGTATTTT.

V and J are TRBV29-1 and TRBJ1-1; D is ambiguous. Germline V gene data show CDR1 as SQVTM and CDR2 as ANQGSEA. The CDR3 has 12 amino acids. This CDR3 reads CIRSEMNTEAFF. CDR3 sequence (DNA): TGCATAAGGTCGGAGATGAACACTGAAGCTTTCTTT. Variable domain in full (rest from reference TRBV29-1 and TRBJ1-1): SAVISQKPSRDICQRGTSLTIQCQVDSQVTMMFWYRQQPGQSLTLIATANQGSEATYESGFVIDKFPISRPNLTFSTLTVSNMSPEDSSIYLCIRSEMNTEAFFGQGTRLTVV.

This clone was observed a single time. The chain combines TRBV5-4 with TRBJ2-7, with TRBD1 matching over 8 bases. J was trimmed by 6 bases and V by 4 bases; bases with no gene match: 6. Per the germline V gene, CDR1 is SGHNT and CDR2 is YYREEE (reference sequence). The CDR3 consists of 13 residues. As DNA, the CDR3 is TGTGCCAGCAGCCCGGACAGGGTAAGCGAGCAGTACTTC. It codes for CASSPDRVSEQYF.

The J gene is TRBJ2-1, the V gene TRBV7-9, with 9 bases matching TRBD1. This CDR3 comprises 15 residues. Trimming at V came to 4 bases and at J to 3 bases, leaving 4 bases not matched to a gene. The V gene's germline CDR1 is SEHNR and CDR2 FQNEAQ (reference sequence). For the CDR3, the DNA is TGTGCCAGCAGCTCTACAGGGGGCGTCTACAATGAGCAGTTCTTC. It is translated as CASSSTGGVYNEQFF. Using reference TRBV7-9 and TRBJ2-1 for the parts outside the CDR3, the full variable domain is DTGVSQNPRHKITKRGQNVTFRCDPISEHNRLYWYRQTLGQGPEFLTYFQNEAQLEKSRLLSDRFSAERPKGSFSTLEIQRTEQGDSAMYLCASSSTGGVYNEQFFGPGTRLTVL.

V and J are TRBV15 and TRBJ1-1, with D unclear. V lost 4 bases to trimming and J lost 2 bases, with 23 bases between them. Germline V CDR1 and CDR2: LNHNV, YYDKDF (reference sequence). This CDR3 region has 18 residues. CDR3 bases: TGTGCCACCAGCAAAGACTTCCCTGATGAACAGTCCAACACTGAAGCTTTCTTT. This codes for CATSKDFPDEQSNTEAFF. The variable domain in full, completed from reference TRBV15 and TRBJ1-1, reads DAMVIQNPRYQVTQFGKPVTLSCSQTLNHNVMYWYQQKSSQAPKLLFHYYDKDFNNEADTPDNFQSRRPNTSFCFLDIRSPGLGDTAMYLCATSKDFPDEQSNTEAFFGQGTRLTVV.

V and J are TRBV5-5 and TRBJ2-7, with 9 bases lining up with TRBD1. There are 14 residues in the CDR3. V trimming: 3 bases; J trimming: 5 bases; junction bases outside the gene matches: 6. Germline lookup yields CDR1 SGHKS and CDR2 YYEKEE (reference sequence). The CDR3 here is CASSSGTGLDEQYF. For the CDR3, the DNA is TGTGCCAGCAGCTCCGGGACAGGGCTCGACGAGCAGTACTTC. Full variable domain (rest looked up from reference TRBV5-5 and TRBJ2-7): DAGVTQSPTHLIKTRGQQVTLRCSPISGHKSVSWYQQVLGQGPQFIFQYYEKEERGRGNFPDRFSARQFPNYSSELNVNALLLGDSALYLCASSSGTGLDEQYFGPGTRLTVT.

The rearrangement joins TRBV5-1 to TRBJ1-2; 9 bases fit TRBD1. The J segment lost 3 bases and the V segment lost 7 bases, leaving 4 bases of the junction unmatched. Germline V gene data show CDR1 as SGHRS and CDR2 as YFSETQ. The CDR3 has 13 residues. This CDR3 is CASRDRGDYGYTF. The CDR3 bases are TGCGCCAGCCGAGACAGGGGGGACTATGGCTACACCTTC.

V is TRBV7-6 and J is TRBJ2-5; the D gene is possibly TRBD2 (6 bases). The germline V gene has CDR1 SGHVS and CDR2 FNYEAQ. V was pared by 3 bases and J by 5 bases, with 13 bases between. The CDR3 consists of 14 residues. The CDR3 spells CASSFFAGGETQYF. The CDR3 nucleotides read TGTGCCAGCAGCTTTTTTGCAGGAGGGGAGACCCAGTACTTC.

The V gene is TRBV7-9, the J gene TRBJ2-5; the D is unclear. Looked up from germline, CDR1 is SEHNR and CDR2 is FQNEAQ (reference sequence). V lost 2 bases, J lost 3 bases, and 10 bases lay in between. The CDR3 is 14 amino acids. CDR3 nucleotide sequence: TGTGCCAGCAGCTTAATCCAGCAAGAAGAGACCCAGTACTTC. This gives the protein CASSLIQQEETQYF.

The genes are TRBV7-9 and TRBJ2-7, with 10 bases aligning to TRBD2. CDR1 is SEHNR and CDR2 is FQNEAQ in the germline V gene (reference sequence). With 5 bases clipped from V and 7 bases from J, the junction kept 14 bases outside the gene matches. The CDR3 contains 16 residues. The CDR3: CASSRTSGNPDEEQYF. CDR3 sequence (DNA): TGTGCCAGCAGCCGGACTAGCGGAAATCCTGACGAGGAGCAGTACTTC. Together with reference TRBV7-9 and TRBJ2-7, the CDR3 gives the full variable domain: DTGVSQNPRHKITKRGQNVTFRCDPISEHNRLYWYRQTLGQGPEFLTYFQNEAQLEKSRLLSDRFSAERPKGSFSTLEIQRTEQGDSAMYLCASSRTSGNPDEEQYFGPGTRLTVT.

In this sample, this clone turned up a few times. The rearrangement joins TRBV7-8 to TRBJ2-3; TRBD1 matches 7 bases. Germline V lookup: CDR1 SGHVS, CDR2 FQNEAQ. This CDR3 is built from 15 residues. V lost 3 bases to trimming and J lost 2 bases; unmatched junction nucleotides: 5. CDR3 nucleotide sequence: TGTGCCAGCAGCTTCCGGGACAGACCCACAGATACGCAGTATTTT. Its translation: CASSFRDRPTDTQYF.

The chain links TRBV7-9 to TRBJ2-7; D is unresolved. The V end lost 5 bases, the J end lost 3 bases, and 8 bases lay between the germline ends. This CDR3 has 12 amino acids. Germline values: CDR1 SEHNR, CDR2 FQNEAQ (reference sequence). The CDR3 loop is CASSLENYEQYF. In DNA form, the CDR3 reads TGTGCCAGCAGCCTCGAGAACTACGAGCAGTACTTC.

The chain combines TRBV6-1 with TRBJ2-1; D is perhaps TRBD1 (6 bases). The CDR3 has 17 amino acids. V gave up 4 bases and J gave up 3 bases, with 19 bases separating them. The germline gives CDR1 MNHNS, CDR2 SASEGT. The CDR3 coding sequence is TGTGCCAGCAGTGCTCGGGCAGGGGCCTCCGGCTACAATGAGCAGTTCTTC. Its translation is CASSARAGASGYNEQFF.

For this clone: Compared with germline, one end of the junction differs, possibly owing to a read error. The V call is TRBV5-4, the J call TRBJ2-7; 10 nucleotides agree with TRBD1. From germline, CDR1 is SGHNT and CDR2 YYREEE (reference sequence). The CDR3 runs to 15 residues. The CDR3 nucleotides read TGTGCCAGCACCTTGCCCGGGACAGGGGATGGCGAGCAGTACTTC. Translating gives CASTLPGTGDGEQYF.

This clone has a single count. The rearrangement joins TRBV27 to TRBJ2-1; 7 bases align to TRBD2. The CDR3 consists of 16 residues. Germline V CDR1 and CDR2: MNHEY, SMNVEV (reference sequence). Trimming took 2 bases from V and 0 from J; bases not matched to a gene: 4. The DNA of the CDR3 is TGTGCCAGCAGTTTAGACGGGGGGAGCTCCTACAATGAGCAGTTCTTC. It yields the protein CASSLDGGSSYNEQFF.

The chain links TRBV27 to TRBJ2-6, with 9 bases lining up with TRBD1. Germline CDR1 reads MNHEY; CDR2 reads SMNVEV (reference sequence). J lost 2 bases, V lost 6 bases, and 5 bases had no gene match. The CDR3 is 16 residues long. CDR3 in DNA: TGTGCCAGCAGCTCACAGGGGGCGGCTGGGGCCAACGTCCTGACTTTC. Translated: CASSSQGAAGANVLTF.

This chain links TRBV30 with TRBJ1-1, with 10 bases that match TRBD1. The CDR3 contains 14 residues. Germline CDR1 is GTSNPN and CDR2 is SVGIG (reference sequence). The trim removed 0 bases at V and 4 bases at J, leaving 2 bases unmatched. The CDR3 nucleotides read TGTGCCTGGAGTGTACGACAGGGGGCCACTGAAGCTTTCTTT. Its protein is CAWSVRQGATEAFF.